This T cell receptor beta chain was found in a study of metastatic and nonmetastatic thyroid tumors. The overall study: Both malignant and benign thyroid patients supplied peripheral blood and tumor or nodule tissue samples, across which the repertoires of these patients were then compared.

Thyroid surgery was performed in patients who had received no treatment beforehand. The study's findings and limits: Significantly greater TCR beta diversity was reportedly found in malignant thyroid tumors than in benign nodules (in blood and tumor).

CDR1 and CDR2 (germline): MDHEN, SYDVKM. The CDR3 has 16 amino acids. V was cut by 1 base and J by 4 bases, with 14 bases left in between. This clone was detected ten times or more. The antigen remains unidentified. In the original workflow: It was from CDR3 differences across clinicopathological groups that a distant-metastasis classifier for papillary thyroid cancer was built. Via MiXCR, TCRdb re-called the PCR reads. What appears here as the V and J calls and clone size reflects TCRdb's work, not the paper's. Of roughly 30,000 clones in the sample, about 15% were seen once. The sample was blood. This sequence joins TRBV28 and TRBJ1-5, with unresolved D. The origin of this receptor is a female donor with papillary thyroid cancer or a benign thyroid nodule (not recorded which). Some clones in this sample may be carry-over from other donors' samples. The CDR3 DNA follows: TGTGCCAGCAGTTTATTTCTAGGAGGGAATAATCAGCCCCAGCATTTT. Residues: CASSLFLGGNNQPQHF.